This record looks at one T cell receptor beta chain sequence and its context. Trimming took 4 bases from V and 9 from J, leaving 10 bases between them. CDR3 size: 13 residues. The data belong to a study of blood T cell repertoires in COVID-19. Study details: Spain, Italy and the United States supplied samples that represented acute and convalescent COVID-19. The cDNA or gDNA used as material had been derived from T cells, B-cell-depleted T cells, or PBMCs.

In the authors' methods: Amplification with reference gene primers provided the estimates of nucleated cell counts. The method was immunoSEQ multiplex PCR; TCRdb's version includes in-frame clones alone and lacks a portion of them. V and J calls and clone size come straight from that table; D and trimming were deduced from the DNA. The table includes 150,000 or so clones, roughly 84% detected once. This TCR was recovered from a woman in her fifties or sixties with acute or convalescent COVID-19. This rearrangement joins TRBV12-3 or TRBV12-4 to TRBJ1-6; D call uncertain. The sample was peripheral blood. CDR3 nucleotides: TGTGCCAGCAGTTCCAGGTTTAGTTCACCCCTCCACTTT. Encoded protein: CASSSRFSSPLHF.